Listed here are 29 T cell receptor beta chains from one sample, sequenced in a study of spatial heterogeneity in lung cancer. Their specific antigens are unknown. The sample's time point: sample taken at primary tumor resection. Each CDR3 protein gets one entry after TCRdb re-called the 5' RACE reads with MiXCR. The data contain 6,500 or so distinct CDR3 sequences, around 10% of them singletons. Findings and caveats of the study: Tumor mutation counts were tracked by expanded intratumoral alpha and beta TCR counts.

Sequencing used lung tumor tissue, obtained at surgery. These receptors were obtained from a female donor with early-stage non-small cell lung cancer.

The chain combines TRBV11-2 with TRBJ2-3; the D is unclear. V was shortened by 1 base and J by 7 bases, with 6 bases between the two germline ends. The CDR3 has 12 amino acids. Germline CDR1 reads SGHAT; CDR2 reads FQNNGV. The CDR3 reads CASSLAQYTQYF. The CDR3 DNA sequence: TGTGCCAGCAGCTTAGCACAGTATACGCAGTATTTT.

This clonotype is medium-sized. The chain combines TRBV28 with TRBJ1-1; TRBD1 might be the D (5 bases). CDR3 length: 12 residues. The germline V gene has CDR1 MDHEN and CDR2 SYDVKM. Trimming removed 3 bases from V and 8 bases from J, with 10 bases in between. CDR3 residues: CASSLIHREAFF. CDR3 DNA sequence: TGTGCCAGCAGTTTGATCCACAGGGAAGCTTTCTTT.

Sample share makes this clonotype medium-sized. The chain has TRBV10-3 and TRBJ1-5; weak D call: TRBD1 (5 bases). The germline V gene encodes CDR1 ENHRY and CDR2 SYGVKD. The CDR3 is made up of 15 amino acids. Trimming removed 4 bases from V and 2 bases from J, with 12 bases in between. The CDR3 nucleotides read TGTGCCATCAGTGCAGGGTACGGGGGCAATCAGCCCCAGCATTTT. Protein product: CAISAGYGGNQPQHF.

The sample holds many counts of this clonotype. This rearrangement joins TRBV7-2 to TRBJ2-5, with D perhaps matching TRBD1 (7 bases). V was trimmed by 5 bases and J by 4 bases, leaving 11 bases between them. The germline V gene encodes CDR1 SGHTA and CDR2 FQGNSA. This CDR3 region has 13 residues. CDR3 nucleotide sequence: TGTGCCAGCAGCGCGGGACAGAGAGAGACCCAGTACTTC. It yields the protein CASSAGQRETQYF.

This clonotype turned up a few times. The rearrangement joins TRBV5-6 to TRBJ2-2; D may match TRBD1 or TRBD2 (5 bases each). Germline CDR1 reads SGHDT; CDR2 reads YYEEEE. The CDR3 loop spans 15 amino acids. V was clipped by 2 bases and J by 3 bases, with 11 bases between them. DNA for the CDR3: TGTGCCAGCAGCTTCGCTGAGGGGTACACCGGGGAGCTGTTTTTT. It translates to CASSFAEGYTGELFF.

Relative to its sample, this clonotype is medium-sized. The V and J genes are TRBV5-1 and TRBJ1-4; 7 nucleotides line up with TRBD1. In germline, CDR1 is SGHRS, CDR2 YFSETQ. Unmatched junction bases numbered 5, after V lost 4 bases and J lost 2 bases. The CDR3 extends over 15 amino acids. The CDR3 region has the DNA TGCGCCAGCAGCCCTGAGGGGGCCACTAATGAAAAACTGTTTTTT. It is translated as CASSPEGATNEKLFF.

This clonotype was counted between two and nine times. The chain is built from TRBV7-9 and TRBJ2-7; TRBD1 agrees at 7 bases. The CDR3 spans 16 residues. Germline CDR1 SEHNR, CDR2 FQNEAQ (reference sequence). With 4 bases clipped from V and 6 bases from J, the junction kept 15 bases outside the gene matches. Here the CDR3 DNA reads TGTGCCAGCAGCTCGACCAGACAGGGCGGCCTGGGCGAGCAGTACTTC. Translation: CASSSTRQGGLGEQYF.

This clonotype was recorded a few times. This CDR3 reads CASSSPGTPSAYNSPLHF. The CDR3 DNA sequence: TGTGCCAGCAGTTCCCCCGGGACACCCTCCGCCTATAATTCACCCCTCCACTTT. The rearrangement links TRBV28 to TRBJ1-6, with D perhaps TRBD1 (6 bases). Looked up from germline, CDR1 is MDHEN and CDR2 is SYDVKM. This CDR3 is built from 18 residues. V gave up 4 bases and J gave up 2 bases, with 18 bases separating them.

This clonotype has a count of ten or more. The chain links TRBV20-1 to TRBJ1-2; D not resolved. The V end lost 6 bases, the J end lost 2 bases, and 10 bases lay between the germline ends. The CDR3 is 12 amino acids. Per the germline V gene, CDR1 is DFQATT and CDR2 is SNEGSKA (reference sequence). The CDR3 DNA reads as TGCAGTGCGACTCTCATGAACTATGGCTACACCTTC. Its protein is CSATLMNYGYTF.

The V call is TRBV6-1, the J call TRBJ1-2, with D hard to call. From germline, CDR1 is MNHNS and CDR2 SASEGT. Trimming cost V 6 bases and J 0 bases, with 8 bases left between them. This CDR3 has 13 residues. In DNA, the CDR3 is TGTGCCAGCAGGCCAGGTTCTAACTATGGCTACACCTTC. Translating gives CASRPGSNYGYTF.

Here the CDR3 reads CASSTPGTDTQYF. DNA of the CDR3: TGTGCCAGCAGTACCCCAGGTACAGATACGCAGTATTTT. The chain employs TRBV28 and TRBJ2-3; D remains ambiguous. Trimming removed 5 bases from V and 3 bases from J, with 9 bases in between. The germline V gene encodes CDR1 MDHEN and CDR2 SYDVKM. This CDR3 has 13 amino acids.

In this sample, this clonotype turned up a few times. CDR3 sequence: CASSEGASGADTQYF. For the CDR3, the DNA is TGTGCCAGCAGTGAAGGGGCTAGCGGCGCAGATACGCAGTATTTT. The V and J genes are TRBV2 and TRBJ2-3; 7 positions match TRBD2. The V gene end was trimmed by 1 base and the J gene end by 4 bases; junction bases not matched to a gene: 5. Per the germline V gene, CDR1 is SNHLY and CDR2 is FYNNEI. This CDR3 spans 15 amino acids.

Judged by abundance, this clonotype is medium-sized (0.01 to 0.1%). The chain employs TRBV5-6 and TRBJ2-6; unclear D gene. The V end lost 4 bases, the J end lost 4 bases, and 18 bases lay between the germline ends. The CDR3 sequence is 17 residues long. Germline CDR1 reads SGHDT; CDR2 reads YYEEEE. The CDR3 bases are TGTGCCAGCAGCCCCCGGATTCGGCCCGGAGGGGCCAACGTCCTGACTTTC. Translating gives CASSPRIRPGGANVLTF. Full variable domain (outside the CDR3, taken from reference TRBV5-6 and TRBJ2-6): DAGVTQSPTHLIKTRGQQVTLRCSPKSGHDTVSWYQQALGQGPQFIFQYYEEEERQRGNFPDRFSGHQFPNYSSELNVNALLLGDSALYLCASSPRIRPGGANVLTFGAGSRLTVL.

This clonotype came up a few times. The chain has TRBV3-1 and TRBJ2-1; 15 bases map to TRBD2. CDR3 length equals 19 residues. Germline lookup yields CDR1 LGHDT and CDR2 YNNKEL (reference sequence). The V and J ends lost 4 bases and 3 bases, in that order; junction bases with no gene match: 10. In DNA form, the CDR3 reads TGTGCCAGCAGCCTGGGACTAGCGGGGGGTTATTCCCGCTACAATGAGCAGTTCTTC. It yields the protein CASSLGLAGGYSRYNEQFF.

In its sample, this clonotype was seen a few times. The chain uses TRBV29-1 and TRBJ2-1; TRBD1 agrees at 7 bases. Germline V CDR1 and CDR2: SQVTM, ANQGSEA. The length of the CDR3 is 12 residues. V was clipped by 8 bases and J by 8 bases; unmatched bases: 9. The CDR3 DNA sequence: TGCAGCCACGACAGGGTTGGAGATGAGCAGTTCTTC. Residues: CSHDRVGDEQFF.

The chain couples TRBV11-2 to TRBJ2-3, with TRBD2 identical over 12 bases. Germline-derived CDR1 and CDR2 are SGHAT and FQNNGV. V shed 1 base and J 5 bases; nucleotides not matched to a gene: 7. The length of the CDR3 is 17 residues. This CDR3 reads CASSLGTSGAQGDTQYF. The CDR3, as DNA: TGTGCCAGCAGCTTAGGGACTAGCGGGGCCCAGGGAGATACGCAGTATTTT. Combining the CDR3 with reference TRBV11-2 and TRBJ2-3 gives the whole variable domain EAGVAQSPRYKIIEKRQSVAFWCNPISGHATLYWYQQILGQGPKLLIQFQNNGVVDDSQLPKDRFSAERLKGVDSTLKIQPAKLEDSAVYLCASSLGTSGAQGDTQYFGPGTRLTVL.

The J gene is TRBJ2-3, the V gene TRBV14; TRBD1 matches 8 bases. CDR3 length equals 15 residues. After removal of 3 bases from V and 6 bases from J, the junction contained 8 bases not matched to a gene. Germline CDR1 reads SGHDN; CDR2 reads FVKESK. CDR3 coding DNA: TGTGCCAGCAGCCACTTTGGACAGGGTGGGGATACGCAGTATTTT. It is translated as CASSHFGQGGDTQYF.

The V and J genes are TRBV4-1 and TRBJ2-5, with 7 bases fitting TRBD1. The V gene's germline CDR1 is MGHRA and CDR2 YSYEKL. Trimming removed 1 base from V and 0 bases from J; junction bases left unmatched: 2. The CDR3 sequence is 15 residues long. CDR3 nucleotide sequence: TGCGCCAGCAGCCAAGGAGACAGGGACCAAGAGACCCAGTACTTC. It is translated as CASSQGDRDQETQYF.

This clonotype is judged large. The chain employs TRBV28 and TRBJ1-1, with 9 bases matching TRBD1. The trim removed 5 bases at V and 1 base at J, leaving 11 bases unmatched. Germline V gives CDR1 MDHEN, CDR2 SYDVKM. The CDR3 has 17 amino acids. The CDR3: CASSLVPGQGSNTEAFF. The CDR3, as DNA: TGTGCCAGCAGTCTAGTCCCGGGACAGGGATCGAACACTGAAGCTTTCTTT.

V and J are TRBV11-3 and TRBJ2-5, with 8 positions matching TRBD1. V was pared by 5 bases and J by 5 bases, with 4 bases of the junction left unmatched. CDR1 is SGHNT, CDR2 YENEEA, per germline. The CDR3 totals 13 residues. CDR3 DNA sequence: TGTGCCAGCAGCGCGGACAGGGAGGAGACCCAGTACTTC. This codes for CASSADREETQYF.

The J gene is TRBJ1-2, the V gene TRBV5-5; no firm D call. Germline CDR1 SGHKS, CDR2 YYEKEE (reference sequence). The CDR3 extends over 14 amino acids. Trimming shortened V by 4 bases and J by 1 base, and 11 bases separated the two germline ends. The CDR3 DNA reads as TGTGCCAGCAGCCAACAAAACTTTAACTATGGCTACACCTTC. Protein: CASSQQNFNYGYTF. Variable domain in full (rest from reference TRBV5-5 and TRBJ1-2): DAGVTQSPTHLIKTRGQQVTLRCSPISGHKSVSWYQQVLGQGPQFIFQYYEKEERGRGNFPDRFSARQFPNYSSELNVNALLLGDSALYLCASSQQNFNYGYTFGSGTRLTVV.

The chain employs TRBV5-1 and TRBJ2-6, with a possible D match to TRBD2 (6 bases). The V end was cut by 0 bases, the J end by 4 bases, with 11 bases between. There are 16 residues in the CDR3. Germline V gives CDR1 SGHRS, CDR2 YFSETQ. CDR3 in amino acids: CASSLATGAGANVLTF. The CDR3 coding sequence is TGCGCCAGCAGCTTGGCGACGGGAGCGGGGGCCAACGTCCTGACTTTC. Variable domain in full (rest from reference TRBV5-1 and TRBJ2-6): KAGVTQTPRYLIKTRGQQVTLSCSPISGHRSVSWYQQTPGQGLQFLFEYFSETQRNKGNFPGRFSGRQFSNSRSEMNVSTLELGDSALYLCASSLATGAGANVLTFGAGSRLTVL.

In this sample, this clonotype turned up a few times. The CDR3 coding sequence is TGCAGTGCTAGAGATCTGGCAGGCGATCAGCCCCAGCATTTT. Translated: CSARDLAGDQPQHF. The chain links TRBV20-1 to TRBJ1-5; no clear D gene. The germline V gene has CDR1 DFQATT and CDR2 SNEGSKA (reference sequence). V dropped 0 bases and J dropped 5 bases, with 11 bases sitting between them. The CDR3 is 14 residues long.

This clonotype was counted a few times. This sequence joins TRBV20-1 and TRBJ1-1; a weak D match, TRBD1 (5 bases). V lost 1 base, J lost 4 bases, and 7 bases lay in between. The CDR3 covers 12 residues. Germline V gene sequence: CDR1 DFQATT, CDR2 SNEGSKA (reference sequence). This CDR3 reads CSARADSTEAFF. The CDR3 DNA follows: TGCAGTGCTAGAGCCGACAGCACTGAAGCTTTCTTT.

This clonotype was detected only a few times. The rearrangement uses TRBV20-1 and TRBJ2-5; maybe TRBD1 (6 bases). Between the trimmed V and J ends, which lost 6 bases and 2 bases, there was a span of 13 bases. CDR1 is DFQATT and CDR2 is SNEGSKA in the germline V gene (reference sequence). This CDR3 is built from 13 residues. CDR3: CSALGQLQETQYF. The CDR3 DNA follows: TGCAGTGCCTTGGGACAACTACAAGAGACCCAGTACTTC.

This chain joins TRBV28 and TRBJ2-2, with D hard to call. The CDR3 runs 11 residues. With 5 bases removed from V and 9 bases from J, the gap between germline ends came to 7 bases. Germline CDR1 is MDHEN and CDR2 is SYDVKM. The CDR3 sequence: CASSARRELFF. As DNA, the CDR3 is TGTGCCAGCAGTGCCCGTCGGGAGCTGTTTTTT.

This clonotype showed up just a few times. The gene calls are TRBV4-1 and TRBJ1-4; D gene uncertain. This CDR3 is built from 13 residues. CDR1 and CDR2 from the germline V gene are MGHRA and YSYEKL. The V end was cut by 4 bases, the J end by 9 bases, with 12 bases between. CDR3 sequence reads: CASSRGPEKKLFF. DNA for the CDR3: TGCGCCAGCAGCCGAGGCCCAGAAAAAAAACTGTTTTTT.

This clonotype came up many times. This chain joins TRBV20-1 and TRBJ1-4, with D possibly being TRBD1 (6 bases). Germline CDR1 and CDR2: DFQATT and SNEGSKA (reference sequence). Trimming took 0 bases from V and 4 from J, leaving 15 bases between them. CDR3 length: 16 amino acids. This chain's CDR3 is CSARDRRGGDNEKLFF. CDR3 sequence (DNA): TGCAGTGCTAGAGATAGGAGGGGGGGAGATAATGAAAAACTGTTTTTT.

In its sample, this clonotype ranks as medium-sized. The chain uses TRBV6-2 or TRBV6-3 and TRBJ2-3; 10 bases agree with TRBD2. The CDR3 runs to 16 residues. Germline CDR1 MNHEY, CDR2 SVGEGT. J was trimmed by 0 bases and V by 4 bases; bases with no gene match: 4. DNA for the CDR3: TGTGCCAGCAGTTTTACTAGCGGGAAAAGCACAGATACGCAGTATTTT. It codes for CASSFTSGKSTDTQYF.